A selection of T cell receptor beta chains follows, all from one sample in a study of identical twins. TCRdb re-called the 5' RACE reads with MiXCR, one entry per CDR3 protein. Among approximately 410,000 distinct CDR3 sequences, 15% to 20% were seen once, and the ten largest hold approximately 12%. Sequencing was done on a sample of naive T cells sorted from blood. These TCRs come from a man aged 50-60 years in good health. The CDR3 runs from the conserved cysteine through the conserved F or W. The D gene is left open where the match is weak.

V gene	J gene	D gene	CDR3 protein
TRBV6-1	TRBJ2-1	TRBD2	CASSVERGGYNEQFF
TRBV4-2	TRBJ2-3	TRBD2	CASSQTSGRRGTDTQYF
TRBV12-3/TRBV12-4	TRBJ2-2	TRBD2	CASRELAGAAGRSRGELFF
TRBV7-2	TRBJ2-3	TRBD2	CASSGTSGRGVRQYF
TRBV7-9	TRBJ1-1	.	CASSYTVAPEAFF
TRBV12-3/TRBV12-4	TRBJ2-7	.	CASSLGGVVEQYF
TRBV3-1	TRBJ2-7	.	CASSRGTVGFYEQYF
TRBV20-1	TRBJ1-2	TRBD1	CSARNQDREDYGYTF
TRBV10-3	TRBJ2-5	TRBD1	CAISHNPGTGNQETQYF
TRBV29-1	TRBJ2-6	.	CSVDTFSGANVLTF
TRBV21-1	TRBJ2-4	.	CASSTQGVGKNIQYF
TRBV7-2	TRBJ1-5	TRBD1	CASSFSGQALSPQHF
TRBV12-3/TRBV12-4	TRBJ2-5	.	CASSFTGSWRETQYF
TRBV28	TRBJ2-5	.	CASSFTAQETQYF
TRBV28	TRBJ2-7	TRBD1	CASSPVGQGSSYEQYF
TRBV20-1	TRBJ1-1	.	CSVIRAITEAFF
TRBV5-1	TRBJ2-7	TRBD1	CASSFFQGAYEQYF
TRBV20-1	TRBJ2-1	.	CSARGGPELFF
TRBV20-1	TRBJ2-1	.	CSARRGGTFLGVEQFF
TRBV6-1	TRBJ2-1	.	CASSEFRVRANEQFF
TRBV7-2	TRBJ2-7	.	CASSARFTPAYEQYF
TRBV7-2	TRBJ2-2	.	CASSLVGDDTGELFF
TRBV5-1	TRBJ2-3	TRBD2	CASSVGLAGGPSTDTQYF
TRBV4-1	TRBJ1-2	.	CASSQVAAEGGYTF
TRBV6-5	TRBJ1-2	.	CASLGRNGYTF
TRBV15	TRBJ2-1	.	CATTPATYNEQFF
TRBV11-2	TRBJ2-7	TRBD2	CASSLGTSGFYEQYF
TRBV6-1	TRBJ2-7	TRBD2	CASSTLGLAAYEQYF
TRBV29-1	TRBJ2-7	.	CSSQFRHLTYEQYF